The rows below give T cell receptor beta chains drawn from one sample of a study of metastatic and nonmetastatic thyroid tumors. From the PCR reads, TCRdb re-called clones with MiXCR. The repertoire includes more than 20,000 clones, about 10% of them detected once, and roughly 30% sits in the top ten. The sequenced sample consisted of blood. Receptor source: a female donor with papillary thyroid cancer or a benign thyroid nodule (not recorded which). Some clones in this sample may be carry-over from other donors' samples. CDR3s include the opening cysteine and the closing phenylalanine or tryptophan. A D gene is named only where the DNA matches it firmly. Size values are once, few and many counts, or a class for expanded clones, and some rows have none.

TGTGCCAGCAGCGCAGACGGGACTACCCGAGAGACCCAGTACTTC	CASSADGTTRETQYF	TRBD2	TRBJ2-5	many	TRBV9
TGCGCCAGCAGCTTGGTCCCCAACGCTGGGGCCAACGTCCTGACTTTC	CASSLVPNAGANVLTF	NA	TRBJ2-6	many	TRBV5-1
TGTGCCAGTAGTCTTAACTATGGTTGGGCCGGGGAGCTGTTTTTT	CASSLNYGWAGELFF	NA	TRBJ2-2	NA	TRBV19
TGTGCCAGCAGCGTAGTTCCGGGAGAGGGGGAGACCCAGTACTTC	CASSVVPGEGETQYF	NA	TRBJ2-5	NA	TRBV9
TGTGCCAGCATCCGGACTACCCTTTCCTACGATCAGTACTTC	CASIRTTLSYDQYF	NA	TRBJ2-7	NA	TRBV6-2/TRBV6-3
TGTGCCAGCCTGAAGGACAGCCTTCCCTACGAGCAGTACTTC	CASLKDSLPYEQYF	NA	TRBJ2-7	NA	TRBV12-3/TRBV12-4
TGCGCCAGCAGCTTAGTCCGAGGTTCAGATACGCAGTATTTT	CASSLVRGSDTQYF	NA	TRBJ2-3	many	TRBV5-1
TGTGCCAGCAGCCCCGCGGGTTCACCCCTCCACTTT	CASSPAGSPLHF	NA	TRBJ1-6	many	TRBV7-2
TGTGCCAGCAGCTACCCTCAGGAGTTCGAGACCCAGTACTTC	CASSYPQEFETQYF	NA	TRBJ2-5	many	TRBV7-9
TGCAGTGCTAGAAGGGGGGGCGCTGGGCTCTCTGGGGCCAACGTCCTGACTTTC	CSARRGGAGLSGANVLTF	NA	TRBJ2-6	NA	TRBV20-1
TGTGCCAGCAGCCGCGGGCCCGGACGGTTTAATGAAAAACTGTTTTTT	CASSRGPGRFNEKLFF	NA	TRBJ1-4	many	TRBV5-6
TGTGCCAGCAGCTTAGACCGGGACAGTTACTACGAGCAGTACTTC	CASSLDRDSYYEQYF	TRBD1	TRBJ2-7	many	TRBV11-3
TGTGCCAGCAGCCCACCGGGACAGGGCTTTGGCTACACCTTC	CASSPPGQGFGYTF	TRBD1	TRBJ1-2	many	TRBV3-1
TGTGCCAGCTCACCATACGTTCTGGAAGGGGCTTTCTTT	CASSPYVLEGAFF	NA	TRBJ1-1	NA	TRBV18
TGTGCCACCACAGTAGGGGAAAACATTCAGTACTTC	CATTVGENIQYF	NA	TRBJ2-4	many	TRBV28
TGTGCCAGCAGCGTAGCGGACAGGGGACCAGAGACCCAGTACTTC	CASSVADRGPETQYF	TRBD1	TRBJ2-5	many	TRBV9
TGTGCCAGCAGTGGGACGGGAGGTTGGGAGACCCAGTACTTC	CASSGTGGWETQYF	TRBD2	TRBJ2-5	NA	TRBV2
TGTGCCAGCACCTCTACAGGGTCCCTATATGGCTACACCTTC	CASTSTGSLYGYTF	NA	TRBJ1-2	many	TRBV16
TGTGCCAGCACCTTTGCTAGCGGGAGGGCCCCCGGAAATGAGCAGTTCTTC	CASTFASGRAPGNEQFF	TRBD2	TRBJ2-1	many	TRBV5-4
TGTGCCAGCAGTCAAGGGACAGCAACAGGGGAGACCCAGTACTTC	CASSQGTATGETQYF	TRBD1	TRBJ2-5	many	TRBV27
TGTGCCAGCAGTTCCTCCGTGACAGGGGACTCTGTGGCCAACGTCCTGACTTTC	CASSSSVTGDSVANVLTF	TRBD1	TRBJ2-6	NA	TRBV28
TGTGCCAGCAGTCCTGACTTGACCTACGAGCAGTACTTC	CASSPDLTYEQYF	NA	TRBJ2-7	medium-sized	TRBV6-1
TGTGCCAGCAGCCAAAGTCGGACAGAGACCTACAATGAGCAGTTCTTC	CASSQSRTETYNEQFF	NA	TRBJ2-1	many	TRBV4-2
TGTGCCAGCAGTGGAATGGACAGGGCTACTAATTCACCCCTCCACTTT	CASSGMDRATNSPLHF	TRBD1	TRBJ1-6	NA	TRBV6-1
TGTGCCAGCAGCGAGCGGGCAGGAACGCTTGGTAATGAAAAACTGTTTTTT	CASSERAGTLGNEKLFF	NA	TRBJ1-4	many	TRBV9
TGTGCCAGCAGCCCAACACAGTACTCACCCCTCCACTTT	CASSPTQYSPLHF	NA	TRBJ1-6	many	TRBV9
TGTGCCAGCAGTGATCCGGGAGGGGGCACCGGGGAGCTGTTTTTT	CASSDPGGGTGELFF	TRBD2	TRBJ2-2	NA	TRBV9
TGTGCCAGCAGTTTGTACAATGAGCAGTTCTTC	CASSLYNEQFF	NA	TRBJ2-1	few	TRBV6-5
TGCGCCAGCAGTGAGTCGAGGCAGGGCCTTGGGTATGGCTACACCTTC	CASSESRQGLGYGYTF	NA	TRBJ1-2	few	TRBV10-2
TGTGCCAGCAGCTCACCCTTGTACCAAGAGACCCAGTACTTC	CASSSPLYQETQYF	NA	TRBJ2-5	many	TRBV9
TGTGCCAGTAGCCCGGAGTGGTCAGGCGCCAACGTCCTGACTTTC	CASSPEWSGANVLTF	NA	TRBJ2-6	few	TRBV19
TGTGCCAGCAGTTTATTATGGAACACTGAAGCTTTCTTT	CASSLLWNTEAFF	NA	TRBJ1-1	many	TRBV12-3/TRBV12-4
TGTGCCAGCAGCCGAATTGGACAGAAACTAAACTATGGCTACACCTTC	CASSRIGQKLNYGYTF	NA	TRBJ1-2	many	TRBV14
TGTGCCACCAGCAGATCAAATGGGGCCGCATATGAAGCTTTCTTT	CATSRSNGAAYEAFF	NA	TRBJ1-1	many	TRBV15
TGTGCCAGCATCGAGGGTTTCCACGAGCAGTACTTC	CASIEGFHEQYF	NA	TRBJ2-7	NA	TRBV7-2
TGCGCCAGCAGCCAAGGACTAGCGGGAGTGGGGAATGAGCAGTTCTTC	CASSQGLAGVGNEQFF	TRBD2	TRBJ2-1	many	TRBV4-3
TGTGCCAGCAGCGTCCACGGGGCATCCGACGGATATGGCTACACCTTC	CASSVHGASDGYGYTF	NA	TRBJ1-2	many	TRBV9
TGTGCCAGCCATGGGGGGGCTTCTAACTATGGCTACACCTTC	CASHGGASNYGYTF	NA	TRBJ1-2	many	TRBV2
TGTGCCAGCAGCCAAGATTGGGGAGAGACCCAGTACTTC	CASSQDWGETQYF	NA	TRBJ2-5	many	TRBV14
TGTGCCTGGATGCATAATGAGCAGTTCTTC	CAWMHNEQFF	NA	TRBJ2-1	many	TRBV30
TGTGCCAGCAGTTACTCGAGTGGAGACCTCTCCTACGAGCAGTACTTC	CASSYSSGDLSYEQYF	NA	TRBJ2-7	many	TRBV6-6
TGTGCCAGCAGTGAAGGACTATTCCGGACGCAGTATTTT	CASSEGLFRTQYF	NA	TRBJ2-3	medium-sized	TRBV28